This entry concerns a single T cell receptor (beta chain). The CDR3 loop spans 16 amino acids. The V end lost 2 bases, the J end lost 2 bases, and 14 bases lay between the germline ends. Germline V gene lookup returns CDR1 LGHDT and CDR2 YNNKEL (reference sequence). In the authors' methods: The authors estimated nucleated cell counts from reference gene primer amplification. Sequencing used immunoSEQ multiplex PCR; TCRdb keeps in-frame clones, though not all of them. V and J calls and clone size are copied from that table; D and trimming were computed from the DNA. The table records over 400,000 clones, roughly 88% of them present only once. The sample is drawn from a study of blood T cell repertoires in COVID-19. Study background: COVID-19 samples from acute and convalescent phases originated in the United States, Italy and Spain.

The receptor was derived from a woman aged 30 to 39 with active or convalescent COVID-19. The source material was peripheral blood. J is TRBJ2-3 and V is TRBV3-1 (or the pseudogene TRBV3-2); the D gene is possibly TRBD2 (6 bases). The CDR3, as DNA: TGTGCCAGCAGCCAATGGAGGCTAGCGAACACAGATACGCAGTATTTT. This codes for CASSQWRLANTDTQYF.